The clone carrying this TCR beta chain was observed a few times. Antigen: not known. This sample was taken from a study of identical twins. Overall study findings and caveats: Instead of following the same donors, the conclusions were based on cross-sectional statistical analysis. Compared with unrelated sharing, twin-shared out-of-frame alpha sequences had more low-probability sequences.

One entry per CDR3 protein, called by TCRdb with MiXCR from the 5' RACE reads. The repertoire has under 300,000 distinct CDR3 sequences, over 12% of them found once; the top ten carry around 9.5%. The CDR3 has 12 amino acids. J gave up 8 bases and V 6 bases, and 5 bases lay outside the gene matches. Germline loops: CDR1 DFQATT, CDR2 SNEGSKA (reference sequence). The sequencing input was memory (CD45RO+) T cells sorted from blood. The J gene is TRBJ2-2, the V gene TRBV20-1; TRBD1 agrees at 8 bases. The sequence was collected from a woman in her late teens or twenties in good health. In DNA form, the CDR3 reads TGCAGTGCCCAACAGGGGGTGGGGGAGCTGTTTTTT. Amino acids: CSAQQGVGELFF.